This TCR beta chain appears in the sequencing data of a study of Ad26.COV2.S vaccination and SARS-CoV-2 variants. The wider study: The donor was enrolled in the Ad26.COV2.S arm of the COV1001 trial. Donor got 5x10^10 or 1x10^11 viral particles of Ad26.COV2.S.

The length of the CDR3 is 13 residues. Germline V CDR1 and CDR2: LNHDA, SQIVND (reference sequence). V was trimmed by 3 bases and J by 10 bases, leaving 15 bases between them. Measured with immunoSEQ multiplex PCR; TCRdb has only the in-frame clones, and not every one. The sample includes 200,000 to 300,000 clones, approximately 88% of them seen just once. Sample treatment: some 20 received Ad26.COV2.S at low or high dose, single or two shots; 5 received placebo; per-sample allocation not given. After the first vaccine or placebo injection, samples were drawn on day 63. The individual, an adult aged 18-55 years, was a donor in Boston. Broader study findings: Similar non-spike TCR breadth was seen in vaccine and placebo recipients.

As concerns this clone: The antigen is not known.

V gene TRBV19 combines with J gene TRBJ1-1; D gene unclear. This receptor was obtained from a person between 18 and 59 years old who received the Ad26.COV2.S COVID-19 vaccine or a placebo. The material sequenced was peripheral blood, taken in a trial of Ad26.COV2.S vaccine versus placebo. In DNA, the CDR3 is TGTGCCAGTAGTATCGTCGACTCGGGAGGAGCTTTCTTT. It codes for CASSIVDSGGAFF.